These 18 T cell receptor beta chains were all obtained from the same sample, sequenced in a study of read filtering for tumor transcriptome and immune sequencing. The library was built from roughly 400 ng RNA with molecular barcoded adaptors for alpha/delta and beta/gamma chains. A single record per CDR3 protein comes from TCRdb applying MiXCR to the reads. The sample holds 11,000 to 15,000 distinct CDR3 sequences, just over 20% seen once. Material for sequencing was a population of CD138-negative cells sorted from bone marrow. The receptors derive from a donor aged 40 or over with multiple myeloma.

This clonotype was counted at least ten times. V is TRBV20-1 and J is TRBJ2-3, with D tentatively TRBD2 (6 bases). Germline values: CDR1 DFQATT, CDR2 SNEGSKA (reference sequence). The germline V and J ends were trimmed by 6 bases and 0 bases, with 13 bases remaining between them. CDR3 size: 14 residues. The CDR3 bases are TGCAGTGCGAGTTGGGGGGTTAGCACAGATACGCAGTATTTT. This encodes CSASWGVSTDTQYF.

This clonotype was found many times. The gene calls are TRBV18 and TRBJ2-1, with D possibly being TRBD2 (6 bases). The CDR3 extends over 15 amino acids. Germline lookup yields CDR1 KGHSH and CDR2 LQKENI. V lost 4 bases and J 5 bases, leaving 15 bases between the germline ends. CDR3 bases: TGTGCCAGCTCACTCATCAAGGTAGCGGACAATGAGCAGTTCTTC. Amino acid sequence: CASSLIKVADNEQFF.

The chain couples TRBV5-1 to TRBJ2-7, with D hard to call. V was trimmed by 1 base and J by 5 bases, leaving 10 bases between them. The V gene's germline CDR1 is SGHRS and CDR2 YFSETQ. The CDR3 loop spans 13 amino acids. The CDR3 region has the DNA TGCGCCAGCAGCTTGCAGGTCGCCCACGAGCAGTACTTC. This sequence encodes CASSLQVAHEQYF.

This clonotype was detected a few times. The rearrangement uses TRBV7-6 and TRBJ2-5; 9 nucleotides agree with TRBD1. This CDR3 spans 15 amino acids. From germline, CDR1 is SGHVS and CDR2 FNYEAQ. The V and J ends lost 2 bases and 5 bases, in that order; junction bases with no gene match: 6. CDR3 protein: CASSLSGTGWETQYF. The CDR3, as DNA: TGTGCCAGCAGCTTAAGTGGGACAGGGTGGGAGACCCAGTACTTC.

This clonotype was seen more than once but under ten times. The genes are TRBV19 and TRBJ1-5; 8 bases align to TRBD1. CDR3 length: 15 amino acids. J gave up 2 bases and V 6 bases, and 6 bases lay outside the gene matches. Germline V gene lookup returns CDR1 LNHDA and CDR2 SQIVND (reference sequence). The CDR3 here is CASSQTGGGNQPQHF. The CDR3 region has the DNA TGTGCCAGTAGCCAAACAGGGGGGGGCAATCAGCCCCAGCATTTT. Full variable domain (missing parts from reference TRBV19 and TRBJ1-5): DGGITQSPKYLFRKEGQNVTLSCEQNLNHDAMYWYRQDPGQGLRLIYYSQIVNDFQKGDIAEGYSVSREKKESFPLTVTSAQKNPTAFYLCASSQTGGGNQPQHFGDGTRLSIL.

This chain links TRBV20-1 with TRBJ2-7; D tentatively reads TRBD1 or TRBD2 (5 bases each). Germline V gene data show CDR1 as DFQATT and CDR2 as SNEGSKA (reference sequence). Deletions cut 0 bases from V and 4 bases from J, with 16 bases between. This CDR3 has 15 amino acids. The CDR3 DNA is TGCAGTGCTAGAGATTTAGGGACCTCGGCGTACGAGCAGTACTTC. Translating gives CSARDLGTSAYEQYF.

Comments on this clonotype: This clone may be a read error of a much larger clone one base away. The gene calls are TRBV7-2 and TRBJ1-1, with a possible D match to TRBD1 (5 bases). This CDR3 is built from 15 residues. Trimming removed 6 bases from V and 3 bases from J, with 17 bases in between. CDR1 is SGHTA, CDR2 FQGNSA, per germline. As DNA, the CDR3 is TGTGCCAGCAGTTTGCAGGGTTCAGTAGACACTGAAGCTTTCTTT. Its translation is CASSLQGSVDTEAFF. Together with reference TRBV7-2 and TRBJ1-1, the CDR3 gives the full variable domain: GAGVSQSPSNKVTEKGKDVELRCDPISGHTALYWYRQSLGQGLEFLIYFQGNSAPDKSGLPSDRFSAERTGGSVSTLTIQRTQQEDSAVYLCASSLQGSVDTEAFFGQGTRLTVV.

This clonotype was seen repeatedly, ten times or more. This chain connects TRBV6-5 to TRBJ2-7; D is ambiguous. This CDR3 is 15 amino acids long. Trimming took 3 bases from V and 2 from J, leaving 14 bases between them. Germline CDR1 is MNHEY and CDR2 is SVGAGI. The CDR3 sequence is CASSYKRLGTYEQYF. The CDR3 DNA reads as TGTGCCAGCAGTTATAAGAGGTTGGGAACCTACGAGCAGTACTTC.

Comments on this clonotype: A much larger clone differs from this one at a single base, so this may be a read error. This rearrangement joins TRBV29-1 to TRBJ1-5, with D perhaps matching TRBD1 (5 bases). Germline V lookup: CDR1 SQVTM, CDR2 ANQGSEA. The CDR3 contains 13 residues. The CDR3 sequence is CSVSGSGNQHQHF. The CDR3 DNA reads TGCAGCGTTTCAGGGTCGGGCAATCAGCACCAGCATTTT. The full variable domain, with the rest looked up from reference TRBV29-1 and TRBJ1-5, is SAVISQKPSRDICQRGTSLTIQCQVDSQVTMMFWYRQQPGQSLTLIATANQGSEATYESGFVIDKFPISRPNLTFSTLTVSNMSPEDSSIYLCSVSGSGNQHQHFGDGTRLSIL.

This clonotype has at least ten counts. V usage is TRBV11-2 and J usage is TRBJ2-2; the D is unclear. V was shortened by 1 base and J by 4 bases, with 7 bases between the two germline ends. The CDR3 has 14 amino acids. The germline gives CDR1 SGHAT, CDR2 FQNNGV. This CDR3 is CASSLVPATGELFF. For the CDR3, the DNA is TGTGCCAGCAGCTTAGTGCCCGCCACCGGGGAGCTGTTTTTT.

This clonotype was seen ten or more times. The chain uses TRBV7-2 and TRBJ2-1, with 8 bases that match TRBD2. Losses at the gene ends were 5 bases for V and 0 bases for J; bases not matched to a gene: 6. CDR1 and CDR2 from the germline V gene are SGHTA and FQGNSA. This CDR3 has 16 residues. CDR3 protein: CASSNRAGVSYNEQFF. The CDR3 DNA follows: TGTGCCAGCAGCAATAGAGCGGGGGTCTCCTACAATGAGCAGTTCTTC.

In the case of this clonotype: This may come from a read error, since a much larger clone is one base off. The chain recombines TRBV29-1 with TRBJ2-5; D may be TRBD2 (5 bases). Germline V gives CDR1 SQVTM, CDR2 ANQGSEA. The CDR3 length is 14 residues. For the CDR3, the DNA is TGCAGCGTCGCTCCTTCACGGGTTGGGGAGATCCAGTACTTC. Translated: CSVAPSRVGEIQYF.

This clonotype has ten or more counts. The chain combines TRBV5-1 with TRBJ2-7, with TRBD2 matching over 8 bases. V was clipped by 3 bases and J by 6 bases; unmatched bases: 8. From germline, CDR1 is SGHRS and CDR2 YFSETQ. This CDR3 comprises 14 residues. This CDR3 reads CASSYQTSAVEQYF. The CDR3 DNA reads TGCGCCAGCAGCTACCAGACTAGCGCCGTCGAGCAGTACTTC. The whole variable domain, remainder taken from reference TRBV5-1 and TRBJ2-7, is KAGVTQTPRYLIKTRGQQVTLSCSPISGHRSVSWYQQTPGQGLQFLFEYFSETQRNKGNFPGRFSGRQFSNSRSEMNVSTLELGDSALYLCASSYQTSAVEQYFGPGTRLTVT.

Of note for this clonotype: Being one base from a much bigger clone, this may be a read error. The gene calls are TRBV19 and TRBJ1-5; D call uncertain. This CDR3 comprises 16 residues. Germline-derived CDR1 and CDR2 are LNHDA and SQIVND (reference sequence). The CDR3 protein is CASSIGPSNSSQPQHF. The CDR3 bases are TGTGCCAGTAGTATAGGTCCATCCAATAGCAGTCAGCCCCAGCATTTT.

Ten or more counts support this clonotype. J is TRBJ2-1 and V is TRBV11-2, with 8 bases fitting TRBD2. Germline CDR1 is SGHAT and CDR2 is FQNNGV. Losses at the gene ends were 5 bases for V and 2 bases for J; bases not matched to a gene: 5. This CDR3 comprises 15 residues. The CDR3 coding sequence is TGTGCCAGCAGCCGTGTCGGGGGGGCCTACAATGAGCAGTTCTTC. Protein sequence: CASSRVGGAYNEQFF. Full variable domain (outside the CDR3, taken from reference TRBV11-2 and TRBJ2-1): EAGVAQSPRYKIIEKRQSVAFWCNPISGHATLYWYQQILGQGPKLLIQFQNNGVVDDSQLPKDRFSAERLKGVDSTLKIQPAKLEDSAVYLCASSRVGGAYNEQFFGPGTRLTVL.

As concerns this clonotype: This may be a read error, as it is one base from a much larger clone. The CDR3 DNA follows: TGTGCCAGCAGTTATCAGCTGGGCAACACTGAAGCTCTCTTT. Protein: CASSYQLGNTEALF. This chain connects TRBV6-2 or TRBV6-3 to TRBJ1-1; D is unclear. CDR1 MNHEY and CDR2 SVGEGT come from the germline V gene. The CDR3 totals 14 residues.

This clonotype was seen only a few times. This chain links TRBV4-1 with TRBJ2-3; perhaps TRBD2 as D (5 bases). The V gene's germline CDR1 is MGHRA and CDR2 YSYEKL. Trimming left V 3 bases short and J 3 bases short, with 10 bases between. CDR3 length: 14 amino acids. CDR3 region: CASSHQTGTDTQYF. The CDR3 DNA reads TGCGCCAGCAGCCATCAGACGGGGACAGATACGCAGTATTTT.

There are a few counts of this clonotype. V usage is TRBV19 and J usage is TRBJ2-3, with D possibly being TRBD1 (5 bases). Trimming shortened V by 5 bases and J by 1 base, and 16 bases separated the two germline ends. In germline, CDR1 is LNHDA, CDR2 SQIVND (reference sequence). The CDR3 loop spans 16 amino acids. The CDR3, as DNA: TGTGCCAGTAGTCCTCGGACACAAAGAGGCACAGATACGCAGTATTTT. Its translation: CASSPRTQRGTDTQYF.